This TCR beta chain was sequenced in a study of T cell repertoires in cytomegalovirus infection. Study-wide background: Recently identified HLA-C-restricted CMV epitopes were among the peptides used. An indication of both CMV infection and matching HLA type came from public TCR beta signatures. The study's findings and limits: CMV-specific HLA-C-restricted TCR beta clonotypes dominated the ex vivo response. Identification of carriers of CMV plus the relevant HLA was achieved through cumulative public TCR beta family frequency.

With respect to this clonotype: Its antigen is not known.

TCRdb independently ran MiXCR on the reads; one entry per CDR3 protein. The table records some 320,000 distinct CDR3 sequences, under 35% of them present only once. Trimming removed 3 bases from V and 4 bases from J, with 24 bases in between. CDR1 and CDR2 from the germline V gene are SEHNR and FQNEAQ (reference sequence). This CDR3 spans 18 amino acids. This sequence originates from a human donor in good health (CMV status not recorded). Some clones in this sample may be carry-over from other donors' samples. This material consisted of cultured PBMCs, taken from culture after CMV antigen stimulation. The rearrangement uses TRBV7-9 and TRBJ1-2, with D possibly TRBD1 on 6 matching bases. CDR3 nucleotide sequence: TGTGCCAGCAGCTTGGGGGGCATGGCAGGGCTGCTGAGCTATGGCTACACCTTC. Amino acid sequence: CASSLGGMAGLLSYGYTF.